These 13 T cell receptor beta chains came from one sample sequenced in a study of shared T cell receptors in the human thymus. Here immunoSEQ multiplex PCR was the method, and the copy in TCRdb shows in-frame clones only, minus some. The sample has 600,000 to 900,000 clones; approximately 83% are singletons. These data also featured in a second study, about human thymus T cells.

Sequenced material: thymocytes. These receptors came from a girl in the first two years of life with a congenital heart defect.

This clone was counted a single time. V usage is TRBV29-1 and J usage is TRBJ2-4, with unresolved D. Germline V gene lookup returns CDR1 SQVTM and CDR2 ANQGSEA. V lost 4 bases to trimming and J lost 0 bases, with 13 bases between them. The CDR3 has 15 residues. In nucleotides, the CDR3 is TGCAGCGTTGCCCCCCCTGGGCTAGCCAAAAACATTCAGTACTTC. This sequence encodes CSVAPPGLAKNIQYF.

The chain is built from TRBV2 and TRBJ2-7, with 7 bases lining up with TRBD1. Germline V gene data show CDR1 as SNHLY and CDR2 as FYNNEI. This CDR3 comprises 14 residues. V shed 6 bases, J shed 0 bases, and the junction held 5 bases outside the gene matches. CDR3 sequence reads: CASRGQNPSYEQYF. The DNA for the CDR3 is TGTGCCAGCAGGGGACAGAACCCCTCCTACGAGCAGTACTTC. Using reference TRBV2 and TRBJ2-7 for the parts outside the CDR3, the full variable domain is EPEVTQTPSHQVTQMGQEVILRCVPISNHLYFYWYRQILGQKVEFLVSFYNNEISEKSEIFDDQFSVERPDGSNFTLKIRSTKLEDSAMYFCASRGQNPSYEQYFGPGTRLTVT.

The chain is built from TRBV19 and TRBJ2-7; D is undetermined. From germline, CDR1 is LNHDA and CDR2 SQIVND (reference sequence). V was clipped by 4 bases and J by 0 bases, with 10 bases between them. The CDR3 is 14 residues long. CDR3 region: CASSTQKSSYEQYF. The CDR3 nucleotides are TGTGCCAGTAGTACCCAGAAAAGCTCCTACGAGCAGTACTTC.

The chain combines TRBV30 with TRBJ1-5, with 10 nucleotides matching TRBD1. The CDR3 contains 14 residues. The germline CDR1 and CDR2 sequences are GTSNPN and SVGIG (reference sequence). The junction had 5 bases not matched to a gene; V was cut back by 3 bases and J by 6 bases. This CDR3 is CAWSPGQGIQPQHF. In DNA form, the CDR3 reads TGTGCCTGGAGCCCGGGACAGGGGATTCAGCCCCAGCATTTT.

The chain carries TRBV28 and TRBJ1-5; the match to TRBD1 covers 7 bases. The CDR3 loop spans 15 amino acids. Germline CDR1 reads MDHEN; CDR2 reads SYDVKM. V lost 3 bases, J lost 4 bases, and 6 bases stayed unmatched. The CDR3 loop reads CASSFRDSENQPQHF. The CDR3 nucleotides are TGTGCCAGCAGTTTCCGGGACAGCGAGAATCAGCCCCAGCATTTT. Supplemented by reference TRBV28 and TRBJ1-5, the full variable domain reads DVKVTQSSRYLVKRTGEKVFLECVQDMDHENMFWYRQDPGLGLRLIYFSYDVKMKEKGDIPEGYSVSREKKERFSLILESASTNQTSMYLCASSFRDSENQPQHFGDGTRLSIL.

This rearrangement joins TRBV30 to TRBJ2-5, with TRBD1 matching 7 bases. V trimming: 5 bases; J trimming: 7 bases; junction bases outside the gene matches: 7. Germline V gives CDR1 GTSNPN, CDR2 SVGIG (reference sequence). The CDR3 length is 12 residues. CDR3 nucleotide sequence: TGTGCCTGGCACAGGGGTCCGGGGACCCAGTACTTC. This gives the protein CAWHRGPGTQYF. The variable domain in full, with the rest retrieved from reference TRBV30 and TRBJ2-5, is SQTIHQWPATLVQPVGSPLSLECTVEGTSNPNLYWYRQAAGRGLQLLFYSVGIGQISSEVPQNLSASRPQDRQFILSSKKLLLSDSGFYLCAWHRGPGTQYFGPGTRLLVL.

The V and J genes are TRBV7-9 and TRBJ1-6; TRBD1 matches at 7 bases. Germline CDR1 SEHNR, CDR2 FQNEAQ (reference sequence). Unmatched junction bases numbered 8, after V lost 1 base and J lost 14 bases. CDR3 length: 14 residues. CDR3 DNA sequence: TGTGCCAGCAGCTTAGACAGGGGCCCCGCAACCCTCCACTTT. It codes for CASSLDRGPATLHF.

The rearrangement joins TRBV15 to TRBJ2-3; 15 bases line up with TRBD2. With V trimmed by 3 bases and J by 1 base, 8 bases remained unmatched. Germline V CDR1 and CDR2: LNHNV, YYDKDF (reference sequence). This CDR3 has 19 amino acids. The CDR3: CATSRSGLAGGCRTDTQYF. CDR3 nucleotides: TGTGCCACCAGCAGGTCGGGACTAGCGGGGGGTTGCCGCACAGATACGCAGTATTTT.

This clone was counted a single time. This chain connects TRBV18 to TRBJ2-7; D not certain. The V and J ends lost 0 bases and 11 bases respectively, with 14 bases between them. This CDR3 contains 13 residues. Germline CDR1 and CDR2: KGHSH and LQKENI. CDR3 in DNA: TGTGCCAGCTCACCACCACTGGAGACCCAGAAGTACTTC. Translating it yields CASSPPLETQKYF.

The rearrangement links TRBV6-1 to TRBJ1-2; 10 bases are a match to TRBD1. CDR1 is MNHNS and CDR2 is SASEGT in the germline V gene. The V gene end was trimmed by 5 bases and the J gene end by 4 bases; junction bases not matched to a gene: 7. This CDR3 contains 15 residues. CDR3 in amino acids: CASSTPTGGGYGYTF. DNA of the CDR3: TGTGCCAGCAGTACCCCGACAGGGGGCGGCTATGGCTACACCTTC.

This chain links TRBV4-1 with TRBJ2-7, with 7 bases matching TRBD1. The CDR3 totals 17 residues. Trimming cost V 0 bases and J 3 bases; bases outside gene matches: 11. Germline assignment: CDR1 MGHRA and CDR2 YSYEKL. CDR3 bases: TGCGCCAGCAGCCAAGATTGCGTGATAGGGGGCTTCTACGAGCAGTACTTC. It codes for CASSQDCVIGGFYEQYF.

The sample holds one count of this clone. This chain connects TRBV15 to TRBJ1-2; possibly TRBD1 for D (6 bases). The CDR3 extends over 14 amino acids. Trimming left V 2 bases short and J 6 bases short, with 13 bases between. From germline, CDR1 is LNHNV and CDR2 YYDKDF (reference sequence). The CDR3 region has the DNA TGTGCCACCAGCAGACTGGGGGGGCTTCATGGCTACACCTTC. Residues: CATSRLGGLHGYTF.

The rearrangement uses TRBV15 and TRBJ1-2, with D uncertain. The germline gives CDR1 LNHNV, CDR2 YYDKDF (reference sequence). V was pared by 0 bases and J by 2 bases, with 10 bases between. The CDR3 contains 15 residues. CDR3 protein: CATSRDFPGNYGYTF. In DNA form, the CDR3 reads TGTGCCACCAGCAGAGATTTTCCCGGGAACTATGGCTACACCTTC.